The 22 T cell receptor beta chains below all came from one sample that was sequenced in a study of blood T cell repertoires in COVID-19 (TCRdb year 2020). Libraries were made using the immunoSEQ multiplex PCR assay. This is the immuneACCESS table as TCRdb keeps it, with only in-frame sequences that have V and J called. A part of the clones is gone; compared with another copy, unresolved V genes explain less than half, and the rest is unexplained. This sample is represented by 270,000 or so clones; roughly 89% of them were singletons. The top ten clonotypes cover approximately 4.6% of the sample. Material for sequencing was peripheral blood. The receptors were gathered from a woman between 35 and 50 years old who had recovered from COVID-19.

The gene calls are TRBV9 and TRBJ2-5; TRBD1 matches 7 bases. The CDR3 loop spans 14 amino acids. V was clipped by 2 bases and J by 5 bases; unmatched bases: 6. Looked up from germline, CDR1 is SGDLS and CDR2 is YYNGEE. CDR3 sequence: CASSVTGTEETQYF. CDR3 sequence (DNA): TGTGCCAGCAGCGTGACCGGGACAGAGGAGACCCAGTACTTC.

V and J are TRBV5-1 and TRBJ2-2, with 11 positions matching TRBD1. The CDR3 runs 16 residues. Germline V gene lookup returns CDR1 SGHRS and CDR2 YFSETQ. V was clipped by 0 bases and J by 5 bases; unmatched bases: 3. The CDR3 protein is CASSLAGTGGTGELFF. The CDR3 DNA is TGCGCCAGCAGCTTGGCCGGGACAGGGGGTACCGGGGAGCTGTTTTTT.

This chain links TRBV18 with TRBJ1-1; 10 bases map to TRBD1. V lost 3 bases and J lost 6; bases outside the gene matches: 10. CDR1 is KGHSH and CDR2 is LQKENI in the germline V gene. The CDR3 is 16 residues long. In DNA form, the CDR3 reads TGTGCCAGCTCACCGTCGAGCCGGGGACAGGGGCCTGAAGCTTTCTTT. Translated, it gives CASSPSSRGQGPEAFF.

This chain uses TRBV6-4 with TRBJ2-1; 8 bases are shared with TRBD2. Trimming at V came to 0 bases and at J to 3 bases, leaving 4 bases not matched to a gene. The CDR3 length is 16 residues. Germline CDR1 and CDR2: MRHNA and SNTAGT. The CDR3 DNA is TGTGCCAGCAGTGACTCGTCGGGGGGGAACTACAATGAGCAGTTCTTC. Translation: CASSDSSGGNYNEQFF.

This clone was seen once. This sequence joins TRBV27 and TRBJ2-7; D ambiguous. The CDR3 runs to 13 residues. The ends were cut back, 6 bases at V and 6 bases at J, with 15 bases in the middle. Germline V gene lookup returns CDR1 MNHEY and CDR2 SMNVEV (reference sequence). The CDR3 region is CASSQVLGGEQYV. CDR3 sequence (DNA): TGTGCCAGCAGCCAAGTCCTTGGCGGCGAGCAGTACGTC.

Notes on this clone: Other DNA sequences in this sample translate to the same CDR3. The chain combines TRBV28 with TRBJ2-3; possible D gene TRBD1, 6 bases. The CDR3 is made up of 14 amino acids. The V gene lost 2 bases and the J gene lost 6 bases, with 12 bases spanning the gap. Germline values: CDR1 MDHEN, CDR2 SYDVKM. The CDR3 sequence is CASSLGAGVDTQYF. CDR3 coding DNA: TGTGCCAGCAGTTTAGGAGCAGGGGTGGATACGCAGTATTTT.

This sequence joins TRBV10-3 and TRBJ2-2, with unresolved D. The CDR3 spans 13 residues. Germline V gene lookup returns CDR1 ENHRY and CDR2 SYGVKD. With 4 bases removed from V and 1 base from J, the gap between germline ends came to 4 bases. The CDR3 bases are TGTGCCATCAGTGTTCAGAACACCGGGGAGCTGTTTTTT. This encodes CAISVQNTGELFF.

The chain employs TRBV7-2 and TRBJ1-5; D gene ambiguous. Trimming removed 5 bases from V and 5 bases from J, with 13 bases in between. The CDR3 totals 14 residues. Germline loops: CDR1 SGHTA, CDR2 FQGNSA. The CDR3 region has the DNA TGTGCCAGCAGCCCCTTAGGAGGTGATCAGCCCCAGCATTTT. Protein sequence: CASSPLGGDQPQHF.

J is TRBJ2-1 and V is TRBV5-4, with TRBD2 identical over 8 bases. The V segment lost 0 bases and the J segment 1 base; nucleotides outside the gene matches: 3. This CDR3 comprises 16 residues. Germline loops: CDR1 SGHNT, CDR2 YYREEE (reference sequence). The CDR3 is CASSLGTSRSYNEQFF. CDR3 DNA sequence: TGTGCCAGCAGCTTGGGGACTAGCAGATCCTACAATGAGCAGTTCTTC. Filled out from reference TRBV5-4 and TRBJ2-1, the complete variable domain reads ETGVTQSPTHLIKTRGQQVTLRCSSQSGHNTVSWYQQALGQGPQFIFQYYREEENGRGNFPPRFSGLQFPNYSSELNVNALELDDSALYLCASSLGTSRSYNEQFFGPGTRLTVL.

V usage is TRBV27 and J usage is TRBJ2-7; tentative D call: TRBD1 (5 bases). V lost 2 bases, J lost 1 base, and 9 bases lay in between. Per germline, CDR1 MNHEY and CDR2 SMNVEV (reference sequence). The CDR3 contains 14 residues. The CDR3: CASSLSYRSYEQYV. The CDR3 DNA reads as TGTGCCAGCAGTTTAAGCTACAGGTCCTACGAGCAGTACGTC.

The V call is TRBV6-5, the J call TRBJ1-5; D ambiguous. V lost 7 bases and J lost 3, with 13 bases in between. Germline assignment: CDR1 MNHEY and CDR2 SVGAGI. The CDR3 length is 14 residues. CDR3 DNA sequence: TGTGCCAGCAAACAAGGGCGGGACAATCAGCCCCAGCATTTT. Translated: CASKQGRDNQPQHF.

The rearrangement links TRBV16 to TRBJ1-5; TRBD1 aligns across 10 bases. Germline CDR1 and CDR2: KGHSY and FQNENV. The CDR3 has 15 residues. The V and J ends lost 4 bases and 4 bases, in that order; junction bases with no gene match: 4. CDR3 DNA sequence: TGTGCCAGCAGCCGCGACAGGGGGCGGAATCAGCCCCAGCATTTT. As protein: CASSRDRGRNQPQHF.

V and J are TRBV28 and TRBJ1-2; tentative D call: TRBD1 (6 bases). V shed 10 bases and J shed 7 bases, with 16 bases lying between them. Germline CDR1 reads MDHEN; CDR2 reads SYDVKM. The CDR3 covers 12 residues. CDR3: CANHRTEVGYTF. In DNA form, the CDR3 reads TGTGCCAACCACCGGACAGAGGTTGGCTACACCTTC.

Here the CDR3 DNA reads TGTGCCACCAGTTTGACAGGGTCCAACACCGGGGAGCTGTTTTTT. Translation: CATSLTGSNTGELFF. This chain connects TRBV24-1 to TRBJ2-2; 7 bases are a match to TRBD1. Per germline, CDR1 KGHDR and CDR2 SFDVKD. After removal of 6 bases from V and 2 bases from J, the junction contained 5 bases not matched to a gene. The CDR3 totals 15 residues.

The CDR3: CASSTRDSQETQYF. CDR3 sequence (DNA): TGTGCCAGCAGCACGAGGGACAGTCAAGAGACCCAGTACTTC. The V gene is TRBV9, the J gene TRBJ2-5; TRBD1 matches at 7 bases. Losses at the gene ends were 4 bases for V and 2 bases for J; bases not matched to a gene: 5. Germline V CDR1 and CDR2: SGDLS, YYNGEE. CDR3 length equals 14 residues. Variable domain in full (rest from reference TRBV9 and TRBJ2-5): DSGVTQTPKHLITATGQRVTLRCSPRSGDLSVYWYQQSLDQGLQFLIQYYNGEERAKGNILERFSAQQFPDLHSELNLSSLELGDSALYFCASSTRDSQETQYFGPGTRLLVL.

J is TRBJ1-1 and V is TRBV21-1. TRBV21-1 is a pseudogene locus. This CDR3 contains 12 residues. The CDR3 region is CARRTGGTEAFF. Here the CDR3 DNA reads TGTGCCAGACGCACCGGAGGGACTGAAGCTTTCTTT.

The chain joins TRBV5-1 to TRBJ2-1; D perhaps matches TRBD1 (8 bases). Germline loops: CDR1 SGHRS, CDR2 YFSETQ. V dropped 1 base and J dropped 6 bases, with 17 bases sitting between them. This CDR3 spans 16 amino acids. CDR3 sequence: CASSLKGTTGGNEQFF. CDR3 nucleotides: TGCGCCAGCAGCTTGAAGGGGACTACAGGGGGCAATGAGCAGTTCTTC.

V usage is TRBV7-9 and J usage is TRBJ1-1; D might be TRBD1 (6 bases). CDR1 SEHNR and CDR2 FQNEAQ come from the germline V gene (reference sequence). This CDR3 region has 14 residues. V lost 1 base to trimming and J lost 4 bases, with 10 bases between them. The CDR3 DNA reads TGTGCCAGCAGCTTAGAGGGAGGGGGCACTGAAGCTTTCTTT. Protein: CASSLEGGGTEAFF.

V and J are TRBV9 and TRBJ2-7; 11 nucleotides agree with TRBD2. CDR1 SGDLS and CDR2 YYNGEE come from the germline V gene. The V and J ends lost 4 bases and 2 bases, in that order; junction bases with no gene match: 5. This CDR3 has 15 amino acids. The CDR3 DNA sequence: TGTGCCAGCAGCCCCCGACTAGCGGGGCCCTACGAGCAGTACTTC. This gives the protein CASSPRLAGPYEQYF.

V usage is TRBV6-6 and J usage is TRBJ2-5; 11 nucleotides line up with TRBD2. The CDR3 covers 16 residues. V was clipped by 5 bases and J by 1 base; unmatched bases: 6. The germline V gene encodes CDR1 MNHNY and CDR2 SVGAGI (reference sequence). In nucleotides, the CDR3 is TGTGCCAGCAGTCAATCCGGGACTAGCGGCCAAGAGACCCAGTACTTC. Protein product: CASSQSGTSGQETQYF.

Concerning this clone: Other nucleotide sequences in the sample specify the same CDR3. V gene TRBV12-3 or TRBV12-4 combines with J gene TRBJ1-5; D is undetermined. The V and J ends lost 5 bases and 0 bases respectively, with 5 bases between them. The CDR3 has 13 amino acids. This CDR3 reads CASSPNSNQPQHF. CDR3 nucleotides: TGTGCCAGCAGTCCAAATAGCAATCAGCCCCAGCATTTT.

The V call is TRBV21-1, the J call TRBJ1-4. TRBV21-1 is a listed pseudogene. The CDR3 consists of 16 residues. The CDR3 nucleotides are TGTGCCAGCAGCAAAAGGCGCGGGGGTATTCATGAAAAACTGTTTTTT. This codes for CASSKRRGGIHEKLFF.